The clone carrying this TCR beta chain was detected many times. The target antigen is unknown. The V and J ends lost 10 bases and 2 bases respectively, with 12 bases between them. Germline values: CDR1 SEHNR, CDR2 FQNEAQ (reference sequence). This CDR3 has 13 amino acids. The data derive from a study of early T cells in non-severe SARS-CoV-2 infection. Whole-study findings and limits: In VDJdb matching, anti-spike CD8 responses were favored while private and CD4 specificities went missing.

Attached unique molecular identifiers marked individual cDNA molecules. TCRdb used MiXCR to reprocess the 5' RACE reads, holding one entry per CDR3 protein. Among around 80,000 distinct CDR3 sequences listed, roughly an eighth were seen once. The sequenced sample was whole blood. This TCR was recovered from an adult who was a healthcare worker with PCR-confirmed SARS-CoV-2 infection or an uninfected control (not recorded which). This rearrangement joins TRBV7-9 to TRBJ1-3; no reliable D call. The CDR3 is CAIAGFAGNTIYF. The CDR3, as DNA: TGTGCCATCGCGGGGTTCGCTGGAAACACCATATATTTT.